What follows are 21 T cell receptor beta chains derived from one specimen sequenced in a study of early T cells in non-severe SARS-CoV-2 infection. TCRdb used MiXCR to reprocess the 5' RACE reads, holding one entry per CDR3 protein. The sample yields some 57,000 distinct CDR3 sequences, around 9.3% seen once. The sample consisted of whole blood, taken at baseline. The receptors were gathered from an adult who was a healthcare worker with PCR-confirmed SARS-CoV-2 infection or an uninfected control (not recorded which).

This clonotype was seen at least ten times. Here the CDR3 reads CASGREAGVGGELFF. The DNA of the CDR3 is TGTGCCAGCGGGAGAGAAGCGGGAGTCGGCGGGGAGCTGTTTTTT. The rearrangement links TRBV2 to TRBJ2-2; TRBD2 aligns across 8 bases. Unmatched junction bases numbered 12, after V lost 8 bases and J lost 7 bases. The CDR3 loop spans 15 amino acids. Germline loops: CDR1 SNHLY, CDR2 FYNNEI.

This clonotype has a handful of counts. One end of the junction fails to match germline, which may point to a read error. This chain connects TRBV6-7 to TRBJ1-5, with D uncertain. TRBV6-7 is annotated as an ORF whose role is uncertain. The CDR3 has 8 residues. Here the CDR3 reads CASSYVDF. CDR3 DNA sequence: TGTGCCAGCAGTTATGTAGATTTT.

V gene TRBV20-1 combines with J gene TRBJ2-5; D not resolved. CDR1 and CDR2 from the germline V gene are DFQATT and SNEGSKA (reference sequence). The CDR3 has 16 amino acids. V lost 1 base to trimming and J lost 1 base, with 16 bases between them. The CDR3 region has the DNA TGCAGTGCTAGAGCCCTCGCGCCCTGGGGCCAAGAGACCCAGTACTTC. Protein sequence: CSARALAPWGQETQYF.

This rearrangement joins TRBV11-2 to TRBJ1-4; no firm D call. V gave up 5 bases and J gave up 2 bases, with 15 bases separating them. Germline loops: CDR1 SGHAT, CDR2 FQNNGV. The CDR3 covers 16 residues. The CDR3 sequence is CASSPGIRVTNEKLFF. The CDR3 bases are TGTGCCAGCAGCCCCGGGATTCGAGTCACTAATGAAAAACTGTTTTTT.

This clonotype was detected ten times or more. The chain employs TRBV5-4 and TRBJ2-3, with 7 bases fitting TRBD1. CDR1 is SGHNT, CDR2 YYREEE, per germline (reference sequence). This CDR3 comprises 13 residues. V lost 1 base to trimming and J lost 6 bases; unmatched junction nucleotides: 2. The chain's CDR3 is CASSLKGADTQYF. The CDR3 nucleotides read TGTGCCAGCAGCTTGAAGGGGGCGGATACGCAGTATTTT.

In its sample, this clonotype was seen many times. V usage is TRBV29-1 and J usage is TRBJ2-2; D not resolved. The V gene's germline CDR1 is SQVTM and CDR2 ANQGSEA. The CDR3 covers 12 residues. V dropped 2 bases and J dropped 6 bases, with 7 bases sitting between them. CDR3 sequence: CSVEKGPGELFF. CDR3 nucleotide sequence: TGCAGCGTTGAAAAAGGGCCCGGGGAGCTGTTTTTT.

The table lists this clonotype with a few counts. V gene TRBV12-3 or TRBV12-4 combines with J gene TRBJ1-2; 9 positions agree with TRBD1. This CDR3 has 15 residues. Unmatched junction bases numbered 4, after V lost 3 bases and J lost 2 bases. The DNA of the CDR3 is TGTGCCAGCAGTTTGGGACAGGGAGGCAACTATGGCTACACCTTC. Translating gives CASSLGQGGNYGYTF.

The V call is TRBV4-1, the J call TRBJ1-2, with TRBD1 matching over 7 bases. Germline loops: CDR1 MGHRA, CDR2 YSYEKL. With V trimmed by 3 bases and J by 4 bases, 2 bases remained unmatched. There are 13 residues in the CDR3. The CDR3 loop is CASSQGQSYGYTF. CDR3 DNA sequence: TGCGCCAGCAGCCAGGGACAGAGCTATGGCTACACCTTC.

In this sample, this clonotype turned up many times. This chain connects TRBV5-1 to TRBJ2-7; 9 bases agree with TRBD2. The CDR3 covers 14 residues. Germline V gene sequence: CDR1 SGHRS, CDR2 YFSETQ. Trimming took 3 bases from V and 2 from J; bases not matched to a gene: 3. The CDR3 protein is CASSSSGVTYEQYF. CDR3 in DNA: TGCGCCAGCAGCTCTAGCGGGGTAACCTACGAGCAGTACTTC. Combining the CDR3 with reference TRBV5-1 and TRBJ2-7 gives the whole variable domain KAGVTQTPRYLIKTRGQQVTLSCSPISGHRSVSWYQQTPGQGLQFLFEYFSETQRNKGNFPGRFSGRQFSNSRSEMNVSTLELGDSALYLCASSSSGVTYEQYFGPGTRLTVT.

This chain connects TRBV2 to TRBJ2-2; D uncertain. The CDR3 is made up of 15 amino acids. The germline CDR1 and CDR2 sequences are SNHLY and FYNNEI. The V end lost 6 bases, the J end lost 5 bases, and 16 bases lay between the germline ends. CDR3 sequence (DNA): TGTGCCAGCAGACGGATGGGCCCTGCGACCGGGGAGCTGTTTTTT. It translates to CASRRMGPATGELFF. The complete variable domain, with remaining parts taken from reference TRBV2 and TRBJ2-2, reads EPEVTQTPSHQVTQMGQEVILRCVPISNHLYFYWYRQILGQKVEFLVSFYNNEISEKSEIFDDQFSVERPDGSNFTLKIRSTKLEDSAMYFCASRRMGPATGELFFGEGSRLTVL.

This clonotype was counted at least ten times. The chain links TRBV19 to TRBJ2-1; D is possibly TRBD2 (6 bases). This CDR3 has 16 residues. V was cut by 6 bases and J by 0 bases, with 15 bases left in between. Germline loops: CDR1 LNHDA, CDR2 SQIVND (reference sequence). The CDR3: CASREGIVSSYNEQFF. CDR3 coding DNA: TGTGCCAGTAGGGAGGGGATTGTGAGCTCCTACAATGAGCAGTTCTTC. Combining the CDR3 with reference TRBV19 and TRBJ2-1 gives the whole variable domain DGGITQSPKYLFRKEGQNVTLSCEQNLNHDAMYWYRQDPGQGLRLIYYSQIVNDFQKGDIAEGYSVSREKKESFPLTVTSAQKNPTAFYLCASREGIVSSYNEQFFGPGTRLTVL.

This clonotype was recorded many times. The J gene is TRBJ2-1, the V gene TRBV7-8; the D is unclear. Trimming removed 4 bases from V and 7 bases from J, with 17 bases in between. The CDR3 length is 15 residues. Germline V gene sequence: CDR1 SGHVS, CDR2 FQNEAQ. The CDR3 DNA follows: TGTGCCAGCAGCTCAGGACGGAGTTGGGGAAATGAGCAGTTCTTC. It codes for CASSSGRSWGNEQFF.

This clonotype was seen ten or more times. V usage is TRBV6-5 and J usage is TRBJ2-3; D might be TRBD2 (6 bases). V lost 1 base to trimming and J lost 2 bases, with 10 bases between them. CDR1 is MNHEY, CDR2 SVGAGI, per germline. The CDR3 totals 15 residues. The CDR3 region is CASSYWGLDTDTQYF. CDR3 coding DNA: TGTGCCAGCAGTTACTGGGGACTCGACACAGATACGCAGTATTTT.

This chain joins TRBV5-1 and TRBJ2-3; possible D gene TRBD1, 6 bases. This CDR3 is 15 amino acids long. V shed 3 bases and J shed 0 bases, with 11 bases lying between them. The germline gives CDR1 SGHRS, CDR2 YFSETQ. Here the CDR3 DNA reads TGCGCCAGCAGCTCAGGGGCGGGTAGCACAGATACGCAGTATTTT. Amino acid sequence: CASSSGAGSTDTQYF.

In its sample, this clonotype was seen a few times. V gene TRBV30 combines with J gene TRBJ1-5; 9 positions match TRBD1. The germline V gene has CDR1 GTSNPN and CDR2 SVGIG (reference sequence). The trim removed 0 bases at V and 11 bases at J, leaving 5 bases unmatched. The CDR3 is 13 residues long. CDR3 DNA sequence: TGTGCCTGGAGTGTCTCGGGGGACAGGGCCCAGCATTTT. Translation: CAWSVSGDRAQHF. Full variable domain (outside the CDR3, taken from reference TRBV30 and TRBJ1-5): SQTIHQWPATLVQPVGSPLSLECTVEGTSNPNLYWYRQAAGRGLQLLFYSVGIGQISSEVPQNLSASRPQDRQFILSSKKLLLSDSGFYLCAWSVSGDRAQHFGDGTRLSIL.

This clonotype was found many times. This chain joins TRBV6-6 and TRBJ1-5, with TRBD1 identical over 8 bases. Germline V CDR1 and CDR2: MNHNY, SVGAGI (reference sequence). V dropped 6 bases and J dropped 6; count of bases not matched to a gene: 13. The CDR3 is made up of 16 amino acids. CDR3 coding DNA: TGTGCCAGCAGCCGCCTCGCCGGGACAGGCGGTCAGCCCCAGCATTTT. Amino acid sequence: CASSRLAGTGGQPQHF.

This clonotype was recorded many times. The chain uses TRBV3-1 and TRBJ1-1; D might be TRBD1 (6 bases). The CDR3 is 15 residues long. V lost 4 bases to trimming and J lost 5 bases, with 17 bases between them. Germline CDR1 LGHDT, CDR2 YNNKEL (reference sequence). Here the CDR3 DNA reads TGTGCCAGCAGCCCGACAGGTGGGGCGCGGACTGAAGCTTTCTTT. Translation: CASSPTGGARTEAFF.

There are many counts of this clonotype. The CDR3 loop reads CASGLVPVHLGPGSNEQFF. The DNA for the CDR3 is TGTGCTAGTGGTTTGGTACCGGTCCACCTGGGTCCTGGGTCCAATGAGCAGTTCTTC. The rearrangement joins TRBV12-5 to TRBJ2-1; D uncertain. The germline V and J ends were trimmed by 0 bases and 6 bases, with 24 bases remaining between them. The CDR3 length is 19 residues. Germline CDR1 reads LGHNT; CDR2 reads FRNRAP.

This clonotype was seen a few times. The V gene is TRBV6-6, the J gene TRBJ2-2; 9 nucleotides align to TRBD1. The CDR3 is made up of 15 amino acids. Germline V gene data show CDR1 as MNHNY and CDR2 as SVGAGI (reference sequence). Trimming at V came to 5 bases and at J to 2 bases, leaving 3 bases not matched to a gene. In nucleotides, the CDR3 is TGTGCCAGCAGTGGGGACAGGGTCAACACCGGGGAGCTGTTTTTT. Translated, it gives CASSGDRVNTGELFF.

In this sample, this clonotype turned up a few times. V is TRBV7-3 and J is TRBJ2-2; D call uncertain. Germline loops: CDR1 SGHTA, CDR2 FQGTGA. The CDR3 covers 13 residues. V was cut by 5 bases and J by 5 bases, with 9 bases left in between. The CDR3 bases are TGTGCCAGCAGCCCGCTAATGACCGGGGAGCTGTTTTTT. Its translation is CASSPLMTGELFF.

This clonotype appeared a few times. A junction boundary mismatches the germline segment, possibly from a read error. The chain employs TRBV12-3 or TRBV12-4 and TRBJ1-1; D remains unclear. This CDR3 contains 11 residues. CDR3 sequence: CASSLGLVSIF. The CDR3 DNA is TGTGCCAGCAGTTTGGGCTTGGTGAGCATATTT.